Listed below are T cell receptor beta chains from one sample, sequenced in a study of a mutant IDH1 vaccine in newly diagnosed glioma. Profiling relied on immunoSEQ multiplex PCR, and the TCRdb table lists in-frame clones only, not all of them. The sample lists about 130,000 clones; about four fifths were seen once. For these receptors, no antigen is known. The input for sequencing was PBMCs, taken from a glioma patient whose treatment included an IDH1 peptide vaccine. These receptors were obtained from a man in his forties or fifties with glioma. Each CDR3 is given without its conserved first and last residue.

>TRBV25-1|TRBJ2-1
ASSEYQRSYNEQF
>TRBV19|TRBJ1-2
ASSMQGGYGYT
>TRBV12-5|TRBJ1-5
ASGSFTGVSNQPQH
>TRBV7-9|TRBJ1-6
ASSPGGGSPLH
>TRBV7-9|TRBJ2-7
ASSAGRDQHYEQY
>TRBV7-9|TRBJ2-5
ASSPDRPEETQY
>TRBV7-6|TRBJ2-3
ASSLGRNTGPTDTQY
>TRBV7-2|TRBJ2-7
ASSLGLRVYEQY
>TRBV4-3|TRBJ2-4
ASSQVAGNIQY
>TRBV19|TRBJ1-4
ASALVGEKLF
>TRBV10-3|TRBJ2-1
AISEAGTGYNEQF
>TRBV14|TRBJ2-7
ASSQDLTSQQY
>TRBV28|TRBJ2-2
ASSYLEAGELF
>TRBV29-1|TRBJ1-5
SAGGAGSNQPQH
>TRBV28|TRBJ2-1
ASSFRDVYNEQF
>TRBV29-1|TRBJ2-7
SARQGVRTYEQY
>TRBV28|TRBJ1-4
ASLTANEKLF
>TRBV10-3|TRBJ1-2
AISDPPSGVRAGYT
>TRBV4-1|TRBJ2-3
ASSQVGQGSDTQY
>TRBV5-6|TRBJ2-4
ASSSWGAIQY
>TRBV5-1|TRBJ2-1
ASSPAAQRGGNNEQF
>TRBV2|TRBJ2-1
ASRPGQSNEQF
>TRBV10-3|TRBJ2-7
AIRGATYEQY
>TRBV30|TRBJ1-2
AWSVLGGGYT
>TRBV5-4|TRBJ1-1
ASSLAGQGAAAF
>TRBV10-3|TRBJ2-7
AISESRTGGAGQY
>TRBV9|TRBJ2-5
ASSREGLETQY
>TRBV5-5|TRBJ2-7
ASRLGEDSYEQY
>TRBV30|TRBJ2-5
AWQGKETQY
>TRBV28|TRBJ1-4
ASSLFRNEKLF
>TRBV27|TRBJ2-7
ASSLSIGDRGPYEQY
>TRBV7-2|TRBJ2-1
ASSLTHPGLAGGYNEQF
>TRBV5-4|TRBJ2-1
ASSSGLAGVDNEQF